A selection of T cell receptor beta chains follows, all from one sample in a study of beta chain features in type 1 diabetes. Libraries were prepared by immunoSEQ multiplex PCR; TCRdb keeps only in-frame clonotypes and omits some of them. The sample includes about 370,000 clones, about 10% seen only once; the top ten take approximately 0.55%. Sequencing used central memory CD4+ T cells from blood. Receptors were obtained from a man aged 25-40 years with type 1 diabetes. CDR3s include the opening cysteine and the closing phenylalanine or tryptophan. Each record gives: CDR3 protein, CDR3 DNA, clone size, J gene, D gene, V gene. D genes are given only for firm matches. Clone sizes are given selectively: once, few, many, or a class where the clone is expanded.

cdr3_aa: CASSLVGQADTQYF; cdr3_nt: TGCGCCAGCAGCTTGGTGGGACAGGCAGATACGCAGTATTTT; clone_size: few; j_call: TRBJ2-3; d_call: TRBD1; v_call: TRBV5-1
cdr3_aa: CASSNRLGGNTEAFF; cdr3_nt: TGTGCCAGCAGTAACCGTCTTGGGGGCAACACTGAAGCTTTCTTT; clone_size: few; j_call: TRBJ1-1; d_call: .; v_call: TRBV28
cdr3_aa: CASSLEQGSYNSPLHF; cdr3_nt: TGTGCCAGCAGCTTGGAGCAGGGCTCCTATAATTCACCCCTCCACTTT; clone_size: .; j_call: TRBJ1-6; d_call: .; v_call: TRBV5-4
cdr3_aa: CASSRVGRHNQPQHF; cdr3_nt: TGCGCCAGCAGCCGGGTGGGGCGGCACAATCAGCCCCAGCATTTT; clone_size: few; j_call: TRBJ1-5; d_call: .; v_call: TRBV23-1
cdr3_aa: CASSFRRRNSYNEQFF; cdr3_nt: TGTGCCAGCAGCTTTCGGCGGAGAAACTCCTACAATGAGCAGTTCTTC; clone_size: .; j_call: TRBJ2-1; d_call: .; v_call: TRBV5-6
cdr3_aa: CSVAFGTSDSEQFF; cdr3_nt: TGCAGCGTTGCCTTTGGGACTAGCGACAGTGAGCAGTTCTTC; clone_size: .; j_call: TRBJ2-1; d_call: TRBD2; v_call: TRBV29-1
cdr3_aa: CASSVEGPMNTEAFF; cdr3_nt: TGTGCCAGCAGCGTAGAGGGGCCCATGAACACTGAAGCTTTCTTT; clone_size: .; j_call: TRBJ1-1; d_call: .; v_call: TRBV9
cdr3_aa: CASRAGLAGLKRLYF; cdr3_nt: TGTGCCAGCAGAGCGGGACTAGCGGGGTTGAAAAGGCTGTATTTT; clone_size: many; j_call: TRBJ2-3; d_call: TRBD2; v_call: TRBV13
cdr3_aa: CASSPGEYYGYTF; cdr3_nt: TGTGCCAGCAGCCCCGGGGAGTACTATGGCTACACCTTC; clone_size: few; j_call: TRBJ1-2; d_call: .; v_call: TRBV7-8
cdr3_aa: CASSLAPTVWNTGELFF; cdr3_nt: TGTGCCAGCAGCTTAGCCCCGACAGTCTGGAACACCGGGGAGCTGTTTTTT; clone_size: few; j_call: TRBJ2-2; d_call: .; v_call: TRBV7-2
cdr3_aa: CSVVDRSGELFF; cdr3_nt: TGCAGCGTTGTGGACCGGTCCGGGGAGCTGTTTTTT; clone_size: few; j_call: TRBJ2-2; d_call: .; v_call: TRBV29-1
cdr3_aa: CASSLALTLEQYF; cdr3_nt: TGTGCCAGCAGCTTAGCCCTAACACTCGAGCAGTACTTC; clone_size: few; j_call: TRBJ2-7; d_call: .; v_call: TRBV11-2
cdr3_aa: CASRDRVVKKLFF; cdr3_nt: TGTGCCAGCAGGGACAGGGTCGTTAAGAAACTGTTTTTT; clone_size: many; j_call: TRBJ1-4; d_call: TRBD1; v_call: TRBV28
cdr3_aa: CAWKPGTGGFGEQYF; cdr3_nt: TGTGCCTGGAAGCCCGGGACAGGGGGCTTTGGCGAGCAGTACTTC; clone_size: .; j_call: TRBJ2-7; d_call: TRBD1; v_call: TRBV30
cdr3_aa: CASSRPGAQKTQYF; cdr3_nt: TGTGCCAGCAGTCGGCCGGGGGCACAAAAGACCCAGTACTTC; clone_size: .; j_call: TRBJ2-5; d_call: .; v_call: TRBV27
cdr3_aa: CASSPRTSGRGYNEQFF; cdr3_nt: TGTGCCAGCAGTCCAAGGACTAGCGGGAGGGGGTACAATGAGCAGTTCTTC; clone_size: few; j_call: TRBJ2-1; d_call: TRBD2; v_call: TRBV27
cdr3_aa: CASSQQNGELFF; cdr3_nt: TGCGCCAGCAGCCAACAAAACGGGGAGCTGTTTTTT; clone_size: few; j_call: TRBJ2-2; d_call: .; v_call: TRBV7-2
cdr3_aa: CASSLMDRGSTEAFF; cdr3_nt: TGCGCCAGCAGCCTCATGGACAGGGGAAGCACTGAAGCTTTCTTT; clone_size: few; j_call: TRBJ1-1; d_call: TRBD1; v_call: TRBV5-1
cdr3_aa: CASSRDGGYPDTQYF; cdr3_nt: TGCGCCAGCAGCCGAGACGGCGGGTATCCAGATACGCAGTATTTT; clone_size: many; j_call: TRBJ2-3; d_call: .; v_call: TRBV5-1
cdr3_aa: CASRTGTNEQFF; cdr3_nt: TGCGCCAGTAGGACAGGGACCAATGAGCAGTTCTTC; clone_size: many; j_call: TRBJ2-1; d_call: TRBD1; v_call: TRBV5-1
cdr3_aa: CASRARQGTQYF; cdr3_nt: TGTGCCAGCAGAGCCCGACAGGGCACCCAGTACTTC; clone_size: .; j_call: TRBJ2-5; d_call: TRBD1; v_call: TRBV7-3
cdr3_aa: CASSQTGNRIYGYTF; cdr3_nt: TGTGCCAGCAGCCAAACAGGGAATAGGATCTATGGCTACACCTTC; clone_size: .; j_call: TRBJ1-2; d_call: .; v_call: TRBV5-8
cdr3_aa: CASSVRDRGYSNQPQHF; cdr3_nt: TGTGCCAGCAGCGTCCGGGACAGGGGGTATAGCAATCAGCCCCAGCATTTT; clone_size: .; j_call: TRBJ1-5; d_call: TRBD1; v_call: TRBV7-8
cdr3_aa: CASSLLQGTFF; cdr3_nt: TGTGCCAGCAGTTTACTCCAAGGAACTTTCTTT; clone_size: .; j_call: TRBJ1-1; d_call: .; v_call: TRBV28
cdr3_aa: CASATGTGGEQYF; cdr3_nt: TGTGCCAGCGCGACAGGGACTGGTGGCGAGCAGTACTTC; clone_size: many; j_call: TRBJ2-7; d_call: .; v_call: TRBV14
cdr3_aa: CASSPRMEDTEAFF; cdr3_nt: TGTGCCAGCTCACCACGAATGGAGGACACTGAAGCTTTCTTT; clone_size: medium-sized; j_call: TRBJ1-1; d_call: .; v_call: TRBV18
cdr3_aa: CAWSARGEQYF; cdr3_nt: TGTGCCTGGAGTGCCAGGGGCGAGCAGTACTTC; clone_size: few; j_call: TRBJ2-7; d_call: .; v_call: TRBV30
cdr3_aa: CASSLFHVYNEQFF; cdr3_nt: TGTGCCAGCAGCTTATTTCACGTGTACAATGAGCAGTTCTTC; clone_size: .; j_call: TRBJ2-1; d_call: .; v_call: TRBV7-9
cdr3_aa: CASSRGQGIMGELFF; cdr3_nt: TGTGCCAGCAGCCGAGGACAGGGGATCATGGGGGAGCTGTTTTTT; clone_size: few; j_call: TRBJ2-2; d_call: TRBD1; v_call: TRBV7-2
cdr3_aa: CASSLGPQETQYF; cdr3_nt: TGTGCTAGCAGCTTAGGACCTCAAGAGACCCAGTACTTC; clone_size: .; j_call: TRBJ2-5; d_call: .; v_call: TRBV7-7
cdr3_aa: CASSQEERRYTDTQYF; cdr3_nt: TGCGCCAGCAGCCAAGAGGAAAGGCGATACACAGATACGCAGTATTTT; clone_size: .; j_call: TRBJ2-3; d_call: .; v_call: TRBV4-3
cdr3_aa: CASSLGLAGVPEQYF; cdr3_nt: TGTGCCAGCAGTCTCGGACTAGCGGGAGTACCCGAGCAGTACTTC; clone_size: .; j_call: TRBJ2-7; d_call: TRBD2; v_call: TRBV6-5
cdr3_aa: CASSQEGGRRNTDTQYF; cdr3_nt: TGTGCCAGCAGCCAAGAAGGGGGCAGGAGAAACACAGATACGCAGTATTTT; clone_size: many; j_call: TRBJ2-3; d_call: TRBD1; v_call: TRBV4-2
cdr3_aa: CASSYSGRGIGGYTF; cdr3_nt: TGTGCCAGCAGTTACTCGGGCAGGGGAATTGGTGGCTACACCTTC; clone_size: few; j_call: TRBJ1-2; d_call: .; v_call: TRBV6-6
cdr3_aa: CASSLIEQGRNIQYF; cdr3_nt: TGTGCCAGCAGTTTAATTGAACAGGGCCGAAACATTCAGTACTTC; clone_size: few; j_call: TRBJ2-4; d_call: .; v_call: TRBV28
cdr3_aa: CASSRRTIAKNIQYF; cdr3_nt: TGTGCCAGCAGCCGTAGAACGATAGCCAAAAACATTCAGTACTTC; clone_size: .; j_call: TRBJ2-4; d_call: .; v_call: TRBV28
cdr3_aa: CASSLKDTQYF; cdr3_nt: TGTGCCAGCAGTTTAAAAGATACGCAGTATTTT; clone_size: few; j_call: TRBJ2-3; d_call: .; v_call: TRBV28
cdr3_aa: CASSSTGGNQETQYF; cdr3_nt: TGTGCCAGCAGCTCGACAGGGGGCAACCAAGAGACCCAGTACTTC; clone_size: many; j_call: TRBJ2-5; d_call: TRBD1; v_call: TRBV7-9
cdr3_aa: CATSVGGPTYNEQFF; cdr3_nt: TGTGCCACCAGCGTAGGGGGCCCAACCTACAATGAGCAGTTCTTC; clone_size: .; j_call: TRBJ2-1; d_call: TRBD1; v_call: TRBV15
cdr3_aa: CASSPGSTGNTIYF; cdr3_nt: TGTGCCAGCAGCCCAGGGAGTACTGGAAACACCATATATTTT; clone_size: .; j_call: TRBJ1-3; d_call: .; v_call: TRBV7-8
cdr3_aa: CASSLGRTGNTIYF; cdr3_nt: TGCGCCAGCAGCCTGGGACGAACTGGAAACACCATATATTTT; clone_size: few; j_call: TRBJ1-3; d_call: .; v_call: TRBV4-1
cdr3_aa: CASSLSGSNTGELFF; cdr3_nt: TGCGCCAGCAGCTTATCAGGTTCGAACACCGGGGAGCTGTTTTTT; clone_size: .; j_call: TRBJ2-2; d_call: .; v_call: TRBV5-1
cdr3_aa: CASSGAGTNTEAFF; cdr3_nt: TGTGCCAGCAGTGGAGCGGGGACGAACACTGAAGCTTTCTTT; clone_size: .; j_call: TRBJ1-1; d_call: .; v_call: TRBV25-1
cdr3_aa: CASSPGGPMNTEAFF; cdr3_nt: TGTGCCAGCTCACCGGGGGGGCCCATGAACACTGAAGCTTTCTTT; clone_size: .; j_call: TRBJ1-1; d_call: .; v_call: TRBV18
cdr3_aa: CASRDSGANVLTF; cdr3_nt: TGTGCCAGCAGGGACTCCGGGGCCAACGTCCTGACTTTC; clone_size: .; j_call: TRBJ2-6; d_call: .; v_call: TRBV27
cdr3_aa: CASRGTGAGNEKLFF; cdr3_nt: TGTGCCAGCAGGGGGACAGGGGCGGGAAATGAAAAACTGTTTTTT; clone_size: many; j_call: TRBJ1-4; d_call: TRBD1; v_call: TRBV6-5
cdr3_aa: CASRNIQGGFNQPQHF; cdr3_nt: TGTGCCAGTAGAAATATACAGGGGGGATTCAATCAGCCCCAGCATTTT; clone_size: few; j_call: TRBJ1-5; d_call: TRBD1; v_call: TRBV19
cdr3_aa: CASSSTSLQETQYF; cdr3_nt: TGTGCCAGCAGCTCGACTAGTCTACAAGAGACCCAGTACTTC; clone_size: few; j_call: TRBJ2-5; d_call: .; v_call: TRBV13
cdr3_aa: CASSLYDANTEAFF; cdr3_nt: TGTGCCAGCAGCTTATACGATGCGAACACTGAAGCTTTCTTT; clone_size: many; j_call: TRBJ1-1; d_call: .; v_call: TRBV7-9
cdr3_aa: CASSLSTALYSNQPQHF; cdr3_nt: TGTGCCAGCAGCTTGTCGACAGCCTTGTATAGCAATCAGCCCCAGCATTTT; clone_size: few; j_call: TRBJ1-5; d_call: .; v_call: TRBV7-2
cdr3_aa: CASSLGRLNEQFF; cdr3_nt: TGTGCCAGCAGCCTAGGACGTCTCAATGAGCAGTTCTTC; clone_size: many; j_call: TRBJ2-1; d_call: .; v_call: TRBV11-3
cdr3_aa: CSVRGSPLHF; cdr3_nt: TGCAGTGTCCGGGGTTCACCCCTCCACTTT; clone_size: .; j_call: TRBJ1-6; d_call: .; v_call: TRBV20-1
cdr3_aa: CASSSNRQNENIQYF; cdr3_nt: TGTGCCAGCAGCTCTAACAGACAGAACGAAAACATTCAGTACTTC; clone_size: .; j_call: TRBJ2-4; d_call: .; v_call: TRBV7-9